This T cell receptor beta chain was sequenced for a study of T cells in localized non-small cell lung cancer. Study-wide results and limits: In adjacent lung, a median about 54 of the top 100 tumor clones were found. Longer overall survival was seen with higher T cell density measured in blood. The study sequenced only one region of the tumor. As a result, intratumor heterogeneity could not be excluded and remains possible.

Germline V gene data show CDR1 as LGHNA and CDR2 as YNFKEQ. The trim removed 5 bases at V and 5 bases at J, leaving 14 bases unmatched. This CDR3 is built from 19 residues. Method: immunoSEQ multiplex PCR; TCRdb's copy keeps in-frame clones and lacks some. Found here are around 69,000 clones, about nine tenths of them singletons; the top ten hold almost 2%. In regard to this clone: Its specificity is unknown.

The chain combines TRBV4-2 with TRBJ2-2; 13 bases line up with TRBD2. The material was peripheral blood, obtained before any cancer treatment. The clonotype originates from a woman aged 40-70 years with stage I lung adenocarcinoma. CDR3 DNA sequence: TGTGCCAGCAGCGTCGCCCCCCCCCGACTAGCGGGAGGAACCGGGGAGCTGTTTTTT. Its translation: CASSVAPPRLAGGTGELFF.